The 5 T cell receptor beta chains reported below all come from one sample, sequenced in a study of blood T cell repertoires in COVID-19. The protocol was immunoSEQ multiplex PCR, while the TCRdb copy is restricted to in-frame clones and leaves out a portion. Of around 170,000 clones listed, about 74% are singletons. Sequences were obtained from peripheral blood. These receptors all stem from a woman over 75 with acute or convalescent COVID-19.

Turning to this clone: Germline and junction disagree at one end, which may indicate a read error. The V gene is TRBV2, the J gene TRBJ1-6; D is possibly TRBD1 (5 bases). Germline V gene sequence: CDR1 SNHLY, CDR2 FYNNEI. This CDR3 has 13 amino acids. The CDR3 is CASREGEDSPLHF. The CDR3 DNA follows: TGTGCCAGCAGAGAAGGGGAGGATTCACCCCTCCACTTT.

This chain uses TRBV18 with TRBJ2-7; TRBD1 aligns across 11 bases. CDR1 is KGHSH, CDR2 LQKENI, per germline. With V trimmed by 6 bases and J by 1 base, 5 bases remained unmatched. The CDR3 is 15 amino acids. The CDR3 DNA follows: TGTGCCAGCTCGACCGGGACAGGGGGTTCCTACGAGCAGTACTTC. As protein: CASSTGTGGSYEQYF.

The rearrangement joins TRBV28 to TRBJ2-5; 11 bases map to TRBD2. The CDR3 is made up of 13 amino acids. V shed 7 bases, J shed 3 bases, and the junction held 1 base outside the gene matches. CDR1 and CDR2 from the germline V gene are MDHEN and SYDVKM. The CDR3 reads CASKGLAEETQYF. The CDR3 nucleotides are TGTGCCAGCAAGGGACTAGCGGAAGAGACCCAGTACTTC.

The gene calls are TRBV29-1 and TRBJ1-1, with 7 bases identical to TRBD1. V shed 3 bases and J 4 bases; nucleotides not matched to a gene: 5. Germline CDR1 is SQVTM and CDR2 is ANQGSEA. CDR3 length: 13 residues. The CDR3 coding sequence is TGCAGCGTTGAGGTACAGGGGTCCACTGAAGCTTTCTTT. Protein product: CSVEVQGSTEAFF.

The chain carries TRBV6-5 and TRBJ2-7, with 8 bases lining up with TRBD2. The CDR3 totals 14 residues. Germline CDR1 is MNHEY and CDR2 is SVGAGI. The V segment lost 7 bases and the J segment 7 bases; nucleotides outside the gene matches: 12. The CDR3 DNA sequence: TGTGCCAGCACCGCGTGGCTGGCGGGAGGAGAGCAGTACTTC. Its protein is CASTAWLAGGEQYF.